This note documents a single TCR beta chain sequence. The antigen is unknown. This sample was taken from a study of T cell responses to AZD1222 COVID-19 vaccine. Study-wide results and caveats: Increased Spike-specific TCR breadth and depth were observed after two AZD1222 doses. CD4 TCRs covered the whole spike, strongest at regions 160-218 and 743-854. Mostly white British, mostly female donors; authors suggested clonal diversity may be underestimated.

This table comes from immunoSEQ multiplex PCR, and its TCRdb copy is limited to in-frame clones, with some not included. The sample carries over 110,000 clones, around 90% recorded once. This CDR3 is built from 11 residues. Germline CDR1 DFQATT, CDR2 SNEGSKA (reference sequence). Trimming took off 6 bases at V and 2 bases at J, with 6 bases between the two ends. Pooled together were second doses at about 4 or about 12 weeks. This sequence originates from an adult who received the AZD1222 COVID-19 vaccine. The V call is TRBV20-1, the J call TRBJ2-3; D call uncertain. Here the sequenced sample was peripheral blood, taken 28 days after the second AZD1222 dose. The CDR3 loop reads CSAPATDTQYF. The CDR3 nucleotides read TGCAGTGCACCTGCCACAGATACGCAGTATTTT.